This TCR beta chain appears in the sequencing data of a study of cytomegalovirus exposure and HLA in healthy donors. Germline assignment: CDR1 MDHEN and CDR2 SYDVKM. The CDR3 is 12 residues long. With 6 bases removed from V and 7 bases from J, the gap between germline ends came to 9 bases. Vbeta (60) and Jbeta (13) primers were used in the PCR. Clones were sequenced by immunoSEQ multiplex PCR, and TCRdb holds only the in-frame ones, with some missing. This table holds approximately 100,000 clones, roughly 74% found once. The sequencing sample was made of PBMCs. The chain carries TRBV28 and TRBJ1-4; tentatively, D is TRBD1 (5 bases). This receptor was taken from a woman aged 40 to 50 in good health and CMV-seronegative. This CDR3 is CASRGGAEKLFF. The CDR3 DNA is TGTGCCAGCAGGGGGGGTGCTGAAAAACTGTTTTTT.